Reported below is one TCR beta chain. This sample is drawn from a study of cytomegalovirus exposure and HLA in healthy donors. Measured with immunoSEQ multiplex PCR; TCRdb has only the in-frame clones, and not every one. The data contain 120,000 or so clones, 85% to 90% of them singletons. Per germline, CDR1 SGHRS and CDR2 YFSETQ. The trim removed 4 bases at V and 7 bases at J, leaving 7 bases unmatched. This CDR3 is 13 amino acids long. The chain links TRBV5-1 to TRBJ2-7, with TRBD1 identical over 8 bases. The specimen was PBMCs. This clonotype originated in a young woman in good health and CMV-seronegative. CDR3 DNA: TGCGCCAGCAGCCCGGGACAGGTCTATGAGCAGTACTTC. Residues: CASSPGQVYEQYF.